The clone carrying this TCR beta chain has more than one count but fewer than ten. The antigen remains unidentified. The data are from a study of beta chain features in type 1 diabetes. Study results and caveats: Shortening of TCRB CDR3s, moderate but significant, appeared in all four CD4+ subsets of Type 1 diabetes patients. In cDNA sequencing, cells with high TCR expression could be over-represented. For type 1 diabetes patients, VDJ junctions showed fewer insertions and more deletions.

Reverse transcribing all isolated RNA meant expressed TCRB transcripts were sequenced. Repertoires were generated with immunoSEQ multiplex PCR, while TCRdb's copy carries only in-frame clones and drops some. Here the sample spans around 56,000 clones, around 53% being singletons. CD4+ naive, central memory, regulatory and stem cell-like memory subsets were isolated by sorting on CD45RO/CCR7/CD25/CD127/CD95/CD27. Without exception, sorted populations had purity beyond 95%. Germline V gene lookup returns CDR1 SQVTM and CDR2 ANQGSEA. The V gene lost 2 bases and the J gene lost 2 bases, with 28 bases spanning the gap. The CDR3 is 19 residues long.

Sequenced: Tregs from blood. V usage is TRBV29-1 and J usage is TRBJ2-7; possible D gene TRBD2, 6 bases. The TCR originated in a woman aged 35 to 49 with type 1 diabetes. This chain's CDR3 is CSVENRRWGETSKPYEQYF. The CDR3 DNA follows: TGCAGCGTTGAAAATCGGCGGTGGGGGGAGACAAGCAAACCCTACGAGCAGTACTTC.